This T cell receptor beta chain was identified in a study of T cells in Graves' hyperthyroidism and ophthalmopathy. On the study more broadly: The blood sample was taken at first diagnosis, before treatment began.

RNA transcripts provided the source from which TCR beta CDR3 regions were amplified. TCR CDR3 regions were first amplified by RT-PCR with HTBI primers. TCRdb analysed the multiplex PCR reads with MiXCR anew, one entry per CDR3 protein. The table lists a few hundred thousand distinct CDR3 sequences, about a sixth of them singletons. This clonotype was recorded many times. Germline CDR1 reads SNHLY; CDR2 reads FYNNEI. The CDR3 is 14 amino acids. The V segment lost 7 bases and the J segment 4 bases; nucleotides outside the gene matches: 9. Thyroid ultrasound and orbital computed tomography, with clinical symptoms and serum thyroxine and TRAb, informed diagnoses. Each 10 ml fresh peripheral blood draw supplied the PBMCs.

This chain connects TRBV2 to TRBJ2-7; 8 nucleotides align to TRBD2. The origin of this receptor is a middle-aged woman with Graves' ophthalmopathy. Sequencing was carried out using blood. The CDR3 DNA sequence: TGTGCCAGCACGGAGCGGGAGTCGAAATACGAGCAGTACTTC. Translated: CASTERESKYEQYF.